These 25 T cell receptor beta chains were sequenced from one sample in a study of T cells after yellow fever vaccination. One entry per CDR3 protein, called by TCRdb with MiXCR from the 5' RACE reads. There are 450,000 to 650,000 distinct CDR3 sequences in the sample; 21% occur only once, and roughly a sixth lies in the top ten. Here the sequenced sample was PBMCs, taken approximately 20 days after the first yellow fever vaccination. These receptors were taken from a man aged 18-30 years who received the YFV17D yellow fever vaccine.

This clonotype was counted between two and nine times. The chain carries TRBV12-3 or TRBV12-4 and TRBJ1-1; tentative D call: TRBD1 (5 bases). V was pared by 6 bases and J by 3 bases, with 11 bases between. CDR3 size: 13 residues. CDR3 loop: CASRSRVYTEAFF. DNA for the CDR3: TGTGCCAGCAGATCCAGGGTATACACTGAAGCTTTCTTT.

This clonotype was observed a few times. The chain carries TRBV7-9 and TRBJ2-1; TRBD2 aligns across 14 bases. Germline V gives CDR1 SEHNR, CDR2 FQNEAQ (reference sequence). V shed 2 bases, J shed 14 bases, and the junction held 2 bases outside the gene matches. This CDR3 is 13 amino acids long. The CDR3 reads CASSLSTSGGEFF. The CDR3 nucleotides are TGTGCCAGCAGCTTATCGACTAGCGGGGGGGAGTTCTTC.

The genes are TRBV6-5 and TRBJ2-1; no definite D call. This CDR3 spans 13 amino acids. In germline, CDR1 is MNHEY, CDR2 SVGAGI. V lost 0 bases and J lost 6, with 6 bases in between. CDR3 sequence (DNA): TGTGCCAGCAGTTACTCGATAAGCAATGAGCAGTTCTTC. Its translation: CASSYSISNEQFF.

This rearrangement joins TRBV7-2 to TRBJ2-5; D gene unclear. The CDR3 loop spans 12 amino acids. Trimming left V 5 bases short and J 5 bases short, with 9 bases between. Germline CDR1 and CDR2: SGHTA and FQGNSA. CDR3 sequence: CASSPAAETQYF. The CDR3 DNA reads as TGTGCCAGCAGCCCCGCAGCGGAGACCCAGTACTTC. Variable domain in full (rest from reference TRBV7-2 and TRBJ2-5): GAGVSQSPSNKVTEKGKDVELRCDPISGHTALYWYRQSLGQGLEFLIYFQGNSAPDKSGLPSDRFSAERTGGSVSTLTIQRTQQEDSAVYLCASSPAAETQYFGPGTRLLVL.

The rearrangement uses TRBV10-3 and TRBJ2-5; a possible D gene is TRBD2 (6 bases). The CDR3 extends over 14 amino acids. Germline V lookup: CDR1 ENHRY, CDR2 SYGVKD. V was pared by 4 bases and J by 3 bases, with 12 bases between. The CDR3 sequence: CAISVPGEEETQYF. CDR3 DNA sequence: TGTGCCATCAGTGTCCCGGGAGAAGAAGAGACCCAGTACTTC.

The chain links TRBV5-1 to TRBJ2-1; 8 bases fit TRBD2. Germline CDR1 SGHRS, CDR2 YFSETQ. Trimming removed 4 bases from V and 6 bases from J; junction bases left unmatched: 12. There are 16 residues in the CDR3. CDR3 DNA: TGCGCCAGCAGCGTCCCCCTAGCGGGCTCAACCAATGAGCAGTTCTTC. Encoded protein: CASSVPLAGSTNEQFF.

This clonotype has only one observation. J is TRBJ2-5 and V is TRBV5-6; D may be TRBD1 or TRBD2 (6 bases each). CDR1 SGHDT and CDR2 YYEEEE come from the germline V gene. The V end was cut by 4 bases, the J end by 4 bases, with 14 bases between. The CDR3 length is 14 residues. DNA of the CDR3: TGTGCCAGCAGCCCGAACCCGGGGGCAGAGACCCAGTACTTC. Amino acids: CASSPNPGAETQYF.

This clonotype was found a few times. The rearrangement uses TRBV19 and TRBJ2-5, with 7 bases that match TRBD1. V was pared by 2 bases and J by 3 bases, with 3 bases of the junction left unmatched. The CDR3 consists of 14 residues. Germline V gene data show CDR1 as LNHDA and CDR2 as SQIVND (reference sequence). In nucleotides, the CDR3 is TGTGCCAGTAGTATAAGGGGGCCAGAAGAGACCCAGTACTTC. As protein: CASSIRGPEETQYF.

This clonotype was found a few times. The V call is TRBV28, the J call TRBJ1-1; TRBD1 matches at 7 bases. V lost 1 base and J lost 4; bases outside the gene matches: 15. Germline values: CDR1 MDHEN, CDR2 SYDVKM. The CDR3 spans 18 residues. The CDR3 here is CASSLLRLTTGSSTEAFF. For the CDR3, the DNA is TGTGCCAGCAGTTTATTACGACTCACGACAGGGTCGAGCACTGAAGCTTTCTTT.

CDR3 sequence (DNA): TGCGCCAGCAGCTTGGGGGGTCCCGTCTCTGGGGCCAACGTCCTGACTTTC. Translated, it gives CASSLGGPVSGANVLTF. This sequence joins TRBV5-1 and TRBJ2-6; D remains unclear. Germline V gene sequence: CDR1 SGHRS, CDR2 YFSETQ. This CDR3 is 17 amino acids long. Deletions cut 0 bases from V and 0 bases from J, with 10 bases between.

The sample holds a few counts of this clonotype. The rearrangement joins TRBV5-1 to TRBJ2-3; D possibly matches TRBD1 or TRBD2 (5 bases each). V gave up 0 bases and J gave up 2 bases, with 10 bases separating them. The CDR3 runs 15 residues. Germline CDR1 and CDR2: SGHRS and YFSETQ. For the CDR3, the DNA is TGCGCCAGCAGCTTGGCCGTGGGACCCACAGATACGCAGTATTTT. Translating it yields CASSLAVGPTDTQYF.

The V gene is TRBV7-2, the J gene TRBJ2-7, with unresolved D. Germline V gives CDR1 SGHTA, CDR2 FQGNSA. The CDR3 totals 13 residues. The V end was cut by 5 bases, the J end by 2 bases, with 10 bases between. The CDR3 reads CASSVHYAYEQYF. The CDR3 bases are TGTGCCAGCAGCGTACATTACGCCTACGAGCAGTACTTC.

The sample holds many counts of this clonotype. CDR3 region: CASSLARGQANYGYTF. CDR3 sequence (DNA): TGTGCCAGCAGTTTAGCCCGCGGACAAGCAAACTATGGCTACACCTTC. The rearrangement joins TRBV12-3 or TRBV12-4 to TRBJ1-2, with D possibly TRBD1 on 5 matching bases. The CDR3 consists of 16 residues. The ends were cut back, 0 bases at V and 2 bases at J, with 13 bases in the middle.

In this sample, this clonotype turned up a few times. A read error may produce the germline difference seen at one junction end. The chain employs TRBV7-4 and TRBJ1-6; no reliable D call. From germline, CDR1 is SGHVT and CDR2 SQSDAQ. The CDR3 is made up of 10 amino acids. The CDR3 loop reads CASSLDGRSF. DNA of the CDR3: TGTGCCAGCAGCTTAGACGGGCGGAGCTTT.

This clonotype was found a few times. V is TRBV6-1 and J is TRBJ1-1; weak D call: TRBD1 (5 bases). Trimming cost V 6 bases and J 3 bases, with 11 bases left between them. Per germline, CDR1 MNHNS and CDR2 SASEGT. This CDR3 contains 13 residues. The DNA for the CDR3 is TGTGCCAGCAGACGGACACGCGACACTGAAGCTTTCTTT. This codes for CASRRTRDTEAFF.

A few counts support this clonotype. The chain combines TRBV20-1 with TRBJ2-5, with TRBD1 matching over 7 bases. Germline values: CDR1 DFQATT, CDR2 SNEGSKA (reference sequence). This CDR3 spans 12 amino acids. The J segment lost 3 bases and the V segment lost 6 bases, leaving 4 bases of the junction unmatched. The CDR3 nucleotides are TGCAGTGCCAAAACAGGGGAAGAGACCCAGTACTTC. This translates into CSAKTGEETQYF.

The rearrangement links TRBV7-8 to TRBJ2-5; 12 nucleotides match TRBD2. This CDR3 spans 16 amino acids. The germline V gene has CDR1 SGHVS and CDR2 FQNEAQ. After removal of 3 bases from V and 4 bases from J, the junction contained 6 bases not matched to a gene. CDR3 protein: CASSFGSSGGGETQYF. The CDR3 region has the DNA TGTGCCAGCAGCTTCGGATCTAGCGGGGGGGGAGAGACCCAGTACTTC.

This clonotype was seen ten or more times. The chain employs TRBV28 and TRBJ2-2, with D unclear. Germline assignment: CDR1 MDHEN and CDR2 SYDVKM. Trimming removed 6 bases at V and 2 bases at J, with 10 bases between. The CDR3 length is 14 residues. The CDR3 nucleotides are TGTGCCAGCAGCCCCGACTTAAACACCGGGGAGCTGTTTTTT. Its protein product is CASSPDLNTGELFF. Together with reference TRBV28 and TRBJ2-2, the CDR3 gives the full variable domain: DVKVTQSSRYLVKRTGEKVFLECVQDMDHENMFWYRQDPGLGLRLIYFSYDVKMKEKGDIPEGYSVSREKKERFSLILESASTNQTSMYLCASSPDLNTGELFFGEGSRLTVL.

The chain links TRBV21-1 to TRBJ2-1; the table's D gene call, TRBD1, was not cross checked with the DNA. TRBV21-1 is given as a pseudogene. The CDR3 is 19 residues long. The DNA for the CDR3 is TGTGCCAGCAGCAACTCTACCCAGACGGTCCGGGGGCGCTACAATGAGCAGTTCTTC. Translated: CASSNSTQTVRGRYNEQFF.

This clonotype has more than one count but fewer than ten. The chain employs TRBV7-9 and TRBJ1-1; TRBD1 matches at 8 bases. CDR1 and CDR2 (germline): SEHNR, FQNEAQ (reference sequence). This CDR3 contains 14 residues. V lost 7 bases and J lost 5; bases outside the gene matches: 9. In nucleotides, the CDR3 is TGTGCCAGCAATTTAAGGACAGGGCGAACTGAAGCTTTCTTT. Its translation is CASNLRTGRTEAFF.

Remarks on this clonotype: An end of the junction does not agree with germline; a read error may underlie this. This rearrangement joins TRBV2 to TRBJ2-4; maybe TRBD2 (5 bases). The CDR3 contains 13 residues. Germline CDR1 and CDR2: SNHLY and FYNNEI. Here the CDR3 reads CASSELGDGVTDF. The CDR3 DNA reads TGTGCCAGCAGTGAATTGGGAGATGGTGTGACGGACTTC. The complete variable domain, with remaining parts taken from reference TRBV2 and TRBJ2-4, reads EPEVTQTPSHQVTQMGQEVILRCVPISNHLYFYWYRQILGQKVEFLVSFYNNEISEKSEIFDDQFSVERPDGSNFTLKIRSTKLEDSAMYFCASSELGDGVTDFGAGTRLSVL.

This clonotype was recorded at least ten times. Germline is not matched at one junction end, which may reflect a read error. V and J are TRBV5-1 and TRBJ2-5; 7 bases match TRBD1. Germline CDR1 and CDR2: SGHRS and YFSETQ. There are 14 residues in the CDR3. CDR3 nucleotides: TGTGCCAGCAGTCTCGGGACAGCCCAAGAGACCCAGTACTTC. This gives the protein CASSLGTAQETQYF.

This clonotype was counted between two and nine times. The chain carries TRBV6-1 and TRBJ2-1; 8 nucleotides line up with TRBD2. Germline CDR1 reads MNHNS; CDR2 reads SASEGT. The V segment lost 7 bases and the J segment 4 bases; nucleotides outside the gene matches: 6. The CDR3 contains 14 residues. CDR3 sequence: CASKSGGLYNEQFF. DNA for the CDR3: TGTGCCAGCAAATCGGGGGGGCTTTACAATGAGCAGTTCTTC.

This clonotype was detected only a few times. The rearrangement uses TRBV20-1 and TRBJ1-5; D gene unclear. V lost 3 bases and J lost 1, with 7 bases in between. Germline CDR1 is DFQATT and CDR2 is SNEGSKA (reference sequence). There are 13 residues in the CDR3. CDR3 residues: CSASWQSNQPQHF. CDR3 sequence (DNA): TGCAGTGCTAGCTGGCAGAGCAATCAGCCCCAGCATTTT.

This clonotype has a handful of counts. This chain joins TRBV2 and TRBJ2-5; possible D gene TRBD2, 5 bases. Germline V gene sequence: CDR1 SNHLY, CDR2 FYNNEI. The CDR3 sequence is 15 residues long. Trimming removed 3 bases from V and 6 bases from J, with 17 bases in between. CDR3 sequence reads: CASSEAEGRAKTQYF. CDR3 in DNA: TGTGCCAGCAGTGAGGCCGAAGGGCGGGCGAAGACCCAGTACTTC.